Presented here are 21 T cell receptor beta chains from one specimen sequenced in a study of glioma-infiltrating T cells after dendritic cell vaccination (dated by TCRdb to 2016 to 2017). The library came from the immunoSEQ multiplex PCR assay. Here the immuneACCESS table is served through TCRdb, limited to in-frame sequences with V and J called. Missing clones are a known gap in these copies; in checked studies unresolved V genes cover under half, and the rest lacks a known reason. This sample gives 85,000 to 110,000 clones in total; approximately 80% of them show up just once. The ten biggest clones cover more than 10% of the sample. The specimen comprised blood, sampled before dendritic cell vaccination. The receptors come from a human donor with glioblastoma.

The CDR3 reads CASSMWHDIKNEKLFF. The CDR3 DNA follows: TGTGCCAGCAGCATGTGGCACGATATTAAAAATGAAAAACTGTTTTTT. This rearrangement joins TRBV5-4 to TRBJ1-4, with no clear D. V dropped 4 bases and J dropped 5 bases, with 18 bases sitting between them. The CDR3 runs to 16 residues. CDR1 is SGHNT and CDR2 is YYREEE in the germline V gene (reference sequence).

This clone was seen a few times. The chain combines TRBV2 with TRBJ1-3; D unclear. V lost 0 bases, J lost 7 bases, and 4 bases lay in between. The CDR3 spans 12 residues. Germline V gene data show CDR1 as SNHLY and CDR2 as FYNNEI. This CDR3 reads CASSEARNTIYF. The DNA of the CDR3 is TGTGCCAGCAGTGAAGCGCGGAACACCATATATTTT.

CDR3 sequence (DNA): TGTGCCTGGAGTGGAGGGCACAGGGAATCAGATACGCAGTATTTT. This encodes CAWSGGHRESDTQYF. The rearrangement uses TRBV30 and TRBJ2-3, with D possibly being TRBD1 (6 bases). Germline lookup yields CDR1 GTSNPN and CDR2 SVGIG (reference sequence). This CDR3 spans 15 amino acids. Trimming removed 1 base from V and 4 bases from J, with 15 bases in between.

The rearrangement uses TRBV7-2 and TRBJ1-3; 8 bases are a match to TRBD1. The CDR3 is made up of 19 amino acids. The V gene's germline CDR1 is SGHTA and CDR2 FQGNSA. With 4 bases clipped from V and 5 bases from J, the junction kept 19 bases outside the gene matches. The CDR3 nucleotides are TGTGCCAGCAGCTCTAGGCCCCAATGGAGGGACAGGATAAGAAACACCATATATTTT. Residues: CASSSRPQWRDRIRNTIYF.

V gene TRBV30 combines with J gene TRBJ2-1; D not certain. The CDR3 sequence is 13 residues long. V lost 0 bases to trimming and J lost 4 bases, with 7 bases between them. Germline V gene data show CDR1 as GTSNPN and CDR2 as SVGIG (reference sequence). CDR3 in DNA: TGTGCCTGGAGTGTACTCCGGTACAATGAGCAGTTCTTC. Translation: CAWSVLRYNEQFF.

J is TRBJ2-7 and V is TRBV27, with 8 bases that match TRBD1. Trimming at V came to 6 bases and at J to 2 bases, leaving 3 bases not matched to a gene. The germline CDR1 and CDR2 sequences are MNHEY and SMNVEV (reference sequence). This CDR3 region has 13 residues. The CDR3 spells CASRLQGAYEQYF. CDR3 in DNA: TGTGCCAGCAGGTTACAGGGGGCCTACGAGCAGTACTTC.

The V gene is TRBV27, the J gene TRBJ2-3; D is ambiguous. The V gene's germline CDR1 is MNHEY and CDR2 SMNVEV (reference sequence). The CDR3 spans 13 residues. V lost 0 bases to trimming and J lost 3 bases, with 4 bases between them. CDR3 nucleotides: TGTGCCAGCAGTTTATCCAGTACAGATACGCAGTATTTT. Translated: CASSLSSTDTQYF.

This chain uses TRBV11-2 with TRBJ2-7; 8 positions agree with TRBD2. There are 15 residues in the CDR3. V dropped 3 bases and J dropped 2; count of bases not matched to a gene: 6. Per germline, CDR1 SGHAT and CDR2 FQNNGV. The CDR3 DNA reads TGTGCCAGCAGCTTGGCTAGCGGGCTACCCTACGAGCAGTACTTC. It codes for CASSLASGLPYEQYF.

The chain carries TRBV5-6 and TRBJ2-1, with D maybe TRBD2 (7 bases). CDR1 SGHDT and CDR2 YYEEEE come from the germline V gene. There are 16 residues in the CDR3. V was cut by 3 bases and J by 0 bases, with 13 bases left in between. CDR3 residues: CASSSPGGSSYNEQFF. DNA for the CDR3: TGTGCCAGCAGCTCTCCGGGGGGCAGCTCCTACAATGAGCAGTTCTTC.

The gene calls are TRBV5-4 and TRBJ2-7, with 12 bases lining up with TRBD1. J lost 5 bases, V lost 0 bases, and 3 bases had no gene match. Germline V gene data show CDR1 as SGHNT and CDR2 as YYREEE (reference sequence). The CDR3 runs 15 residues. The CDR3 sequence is CASSLGGTGGHEQYF. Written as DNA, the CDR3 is TGTGCCAGCAGCTTGGGGGGGACAGGGGGCCACGAGCAGTACTTC.

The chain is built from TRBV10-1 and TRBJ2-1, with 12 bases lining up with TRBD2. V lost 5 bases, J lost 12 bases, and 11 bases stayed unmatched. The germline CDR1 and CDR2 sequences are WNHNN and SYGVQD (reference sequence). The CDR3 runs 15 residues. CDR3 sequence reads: CASSNTSGGMVGQFF. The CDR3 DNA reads TGCGCCAGCAGTAATACTAGCGGGGGGATGGTGGGGCAGTTCTTC.

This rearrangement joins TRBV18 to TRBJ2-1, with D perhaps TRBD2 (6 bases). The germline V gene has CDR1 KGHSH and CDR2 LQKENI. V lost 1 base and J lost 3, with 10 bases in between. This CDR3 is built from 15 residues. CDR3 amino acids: CASSPRVTSYNEQFF. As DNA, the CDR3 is TGTGCCAGCTCACCACGGGTGACTAGCTACAATGAGCAGTTCTTC.

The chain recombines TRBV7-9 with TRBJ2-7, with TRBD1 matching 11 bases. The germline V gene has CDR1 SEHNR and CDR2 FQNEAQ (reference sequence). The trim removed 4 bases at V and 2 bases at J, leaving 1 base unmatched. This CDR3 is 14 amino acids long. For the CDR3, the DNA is TGTGCCAGCAGCTCGGACAGGGGGCCCTACGAGCAGTACTTC. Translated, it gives CASSSDRGPYEQYF.

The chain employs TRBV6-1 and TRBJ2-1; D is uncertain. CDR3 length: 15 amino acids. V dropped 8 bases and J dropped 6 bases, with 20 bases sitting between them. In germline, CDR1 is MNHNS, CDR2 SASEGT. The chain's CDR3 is CASAVGVLSTNEQFF. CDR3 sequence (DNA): TGTGCCAGCGCGGTTGGTGTACTTTCGACCAATGAGCAGTTCTTC.

CDR3 amino acids: CASSITTGSNEKLFF. In nucleotides, the CDR3 is TGTGCCAGTAGTATAACGACAGGTAGTAATGAAAAACTGTTTTTT. The V and J genes are TRBV19 and TRBJ1-4, with D possibly TRBD1 on 6 matching bases. This CDR3 region has 15 residues. Germline CDR1 and CDR2: LNHDA and SQIVND (reference sequence). The ends were cut back, 2 bases at V and 4 bases at J, with 11 bases in the middle.

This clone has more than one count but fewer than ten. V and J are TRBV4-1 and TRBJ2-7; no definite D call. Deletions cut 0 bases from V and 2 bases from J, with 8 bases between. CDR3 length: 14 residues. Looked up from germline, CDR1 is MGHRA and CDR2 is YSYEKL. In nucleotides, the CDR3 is TGCGCCAGCAGCCAAGAACAGACGACCTACGAGCAGTACTTC. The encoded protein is CASSQEQTTYEQYF.

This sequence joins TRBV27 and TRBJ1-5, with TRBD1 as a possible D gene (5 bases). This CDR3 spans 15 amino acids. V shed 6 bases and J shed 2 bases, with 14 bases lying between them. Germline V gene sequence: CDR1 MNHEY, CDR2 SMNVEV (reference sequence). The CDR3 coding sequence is TGTGCCAGCAGCCCCAGGGAGGCCGGCAATCAGCCCCAGCATTTT. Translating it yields CASSPREAGNQPQHF.

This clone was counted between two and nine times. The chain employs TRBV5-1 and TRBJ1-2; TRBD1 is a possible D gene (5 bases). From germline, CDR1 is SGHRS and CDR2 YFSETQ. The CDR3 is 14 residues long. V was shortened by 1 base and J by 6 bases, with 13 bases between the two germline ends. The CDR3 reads CASSLPPGGDGYTF. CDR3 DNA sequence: TGCGCCAGCAGCTTGCCCCCGGGGGGGGATGGCTACACCTTC.

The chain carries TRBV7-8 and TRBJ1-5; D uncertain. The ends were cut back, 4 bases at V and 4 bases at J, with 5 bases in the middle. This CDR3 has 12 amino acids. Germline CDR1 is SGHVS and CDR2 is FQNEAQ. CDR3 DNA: TGTGCCAGCAGCTCCCCGAATCAGCCCCAGCATTTT. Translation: CASSSPNQPQHF. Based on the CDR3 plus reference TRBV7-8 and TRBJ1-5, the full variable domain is GAGVSQSPRYKVAKRGQDVALRCDPISGHVSLFWYQQALGQGPEFLTYFQNEAQLDKSGLPSDRFFAERPEGSVSTLKIQRTQQEDSAVYLCASSSPNQPQHFGDGTRLSIL.

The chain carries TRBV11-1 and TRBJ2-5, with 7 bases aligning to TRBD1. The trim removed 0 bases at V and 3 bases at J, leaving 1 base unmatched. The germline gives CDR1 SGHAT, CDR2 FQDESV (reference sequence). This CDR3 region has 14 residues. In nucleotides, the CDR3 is TGTGCCAGCAGCTTAGCGGGGACAGAAGAGACCCAGTACTTC. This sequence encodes CASSLAGTEETQYF.

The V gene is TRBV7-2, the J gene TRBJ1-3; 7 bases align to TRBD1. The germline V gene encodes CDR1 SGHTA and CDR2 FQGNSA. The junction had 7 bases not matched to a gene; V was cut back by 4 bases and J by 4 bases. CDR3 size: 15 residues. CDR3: CASSSGQVSGNTIYF. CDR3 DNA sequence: TGTGCCAGCAGCTCCGGACAGGTCTCGGGAAACACCATATATTTT.